The rows below give T cell receptor beta chains drawn from one sample of a study of control samples from healthy donors and cancer patients. Profiling relied on immunoSEQ multiplex PCR, and the TCRdb table lists in-frame clones only, not all of them. Of 190,000 or so clones listed, 90% to 95% are singletons. The sequenced sample consisted of blood. The receptors come from a man between 18 and 35 years old in good health. CDR3s leave out the opening cysteine and the closing phenylalanine or tryptophan.

j_call,v_call,cdr3_aa
TRBJ2-1,TRBV9,ASSGGGGAGEQF
TRBJ2-6,TRBV9,ASSVGRTGEISGANVLT
TRBJ1-2,TRBV2,ASSDGGSAGYT
TRBJ1-4,TRBV19,ASTRQGAEKLF
TRBJ2-2,TRBV19,ATFSPSVLAGGRTGELF
TRBJ2-2,TRBV19,ASSPRGEDTGELF
TRBJ1-1,TRBV7-2,ASSLVGQNTEAF
TRBJ2-7,TRBV25-1,ASSDRDRVSSYEQY
TRBJ2-5,TRBV6-5,ASSRQETQY
TRBJ1-3,TRBV30,AWSGSRLSGNTIY
TRBJ2-2,TRBV4-1,ASSHRLEVTGELF
TRBJ2-3,TRBV29-1,SVDRDHTDTQY
TRBJ2-4,TRBV6-2/TRBV6-3,ASSYGYDRRKRDYDIQY
TRBJ2-5,TRBV30,AWSPWGAQETQY
TRBJ2-7,TRBV19,ASSDPGTVQY
TRBJ1-2,TRBV30,AWSPQGQLYGYT
TRBJ1-5,TRBV2,ASYLGRLTGINQPQH
TRBJ1-5,TRBV30,AWSVGGPDQPQH
TRBJ2-3,TRBV30,ACGQLRSTDTQY
TRBJ2-5,TRBV18,ASSHRDRTQETQY
TRBJ2-7,TRBV3-1/TRBV3-2,ASSLTTGGPYEQY
TRBJ2-5,TRBV7-6,ASRDQGAEETQY
TRBJ2-7,TRBV27,ASSRDRGYEQY
TRBJ1-2,TRBV12-5,ASGLDNYGYT